A selection of T cell receptor beta chains follows, all from one sample in a study of Ad26.COV2.S vaccination and SARS-CoV-2 variants. Measured with immunoSEQ multiplex PCR; TCRdb has only the in-frame clones, and not every one. This table holds fewer than 400,000 clones, 85% to 90% found once. Sequenced here: peripheral blood, sampled in a trial of Ad26.COV2.S vaccine versus placebo. Receptor source: a person between 18 and 60 years old who received the Ad26.COV2.S COVID-19 vaccine or a placebo. The CDR3 runs from the conserved cysteine through the conserved F or W.

TRBJ2-3,TRBV7-9,15,CASSGLSGRTDTQYF
TRBJ2-3,TRBV28,15,CACVRGAMWADTQYF
TRBJ2-7,TRBV6-6,13,CASSPTGYYEQYF
TRBJ2-5,TRBV7-9,15,CASSPGLAGQETQYF
TRBJ1-4,TRBV18,15,CASSPVYEGHEKLFF
TRBJ1-2,TRBV6-2/TRBV6-3,11,CASSYYRGYTF
TRBJ1-6,TRBV28,13,CASRGQGGSPLHF
TRBJ1-2,TRBV7-9,13,CASQGDTNYGYTF
TRBJ2-4,TRBV14,14,CASSAGLSKNIQYF
TRBJ2-2,TRBV19,18,CASSILFGQPSGTGELFF
TRBJ2-3,TRBV24-1,17,CATSEGLAGVTWDTQYF
TRBJ2-5,TRBV5-6,14,CASSLSQGQETQYF
TRBJ2-1,TRBV6-2/TRBV6-3,19,CASSLQLGTGFPSYNEQFF
TRBJ2-4,TRBV7-2,16,CASSPMLTGAANIQYF
TRBJ2-5,TRBV3-1/TRBV3-2,17,CASSQDGAAGGLIGQYF
TRBJ1-5,TRBV7-9,14,CASSLVGVNQPQHF
TRBJ2-7,TRBV11-3,14,CASSRGQGKDEQYF
TRBJ1-1,TRBV7-6,14,CAQAKGRPKPEAFF
TRBJ2-7,TRBV18,15,CASSPGQGPREEQYF
TRBJ1-4,TRBV4-3,16,CASSPSLGLFGEKLFF
TRBJ2-1,TRBV5-1,16,CASSLPRTASYNEQFF
TRBJ2-1,TRBV28,11,CASSLAGEQFF
TRBJ1-2,TRBV10-1,9,CARRYGYTF
TRBJ1-5,TRBV1,20,CTSSQEKGATGIYSNQPQHF
TRBJ2-1,TRBV7-9,17,CASSPVIQGLGHNEQFF
TRBJ2-7,TRBV5-5,13,CASSRDNSYEQYF
TRBJ2-5,TRBV12-3/TRBV12-4,12,CASTRGPETQYF
TRBJ1-4,TRBV5-1,15,CASSLDRATNEKLFF